This T cell receptor (beta chain) was recorded in a study of CXCR3-negative and CXCR3-positive naive CD8 T cells. Across the whole study: Sequencing yielded some 150 million TRB reads, roughly 1.5 +/- 0.3 million per library.

For this clonotype: As yet, its antigen is unknown.

Under 350,000 cells per CD8+ T cell subset were flow-sorted in triplicate. Points from the study as a whole: Diversity in memory CD8+ cells fell much lower than the comparably high levels seen in both naive subsets. Whereas memory cells differed, naive CXCR3-negative and CXCR3-positive cells shared similar TRBV-TRBJ usage.

Germline V gene sequence: CDR1 MGHRA, CDR2 YSYEKL. This CDR3 comprises 17 residues. Libraries were UMI-labeled 5' RACE TRB cDNA. Reprocessing the 5' RACE reads, TCRdb reports a single entry for every CDR3 protein and omits DNA. Its listing shows about 40,000 distinct CDR3 sequences. V is TRBV4-1 and J is TRBJ2-1; the D call from TCRdb, TRBD1, cannot be confirmed without DNA. The specimen was memory CD8+ T cells from blood. The receptor was isolated from a human donor in good health. Some clones in this sample may be carry-over from other donors' samples. CDR3 protein: CASSPGGRGGLYNEQFF.